This T cell receptor (beta chain) was documented in a study of blood T cell repertoires in COVID-19. Study as a whole: Both acute and convalescent COVID-19 samples were obtained from the United States, Italy and Spain.

This CDR3 spans 14 amino acids. CDR1 and CDR2 from the germline V gene are LGHDT and YNNKEL (reference sequence). Trimming left V 4 bases short and J 4 bases short, with 10 bases between. Cohort 3 recovery required two negative PCRs, clearance, or symptom resolution. The assay was immunoSEQ multiplex PCR, and TCRdb's table has in-frame clones only and misses some. The sample has under 150,000 clones, 75% to 90% seen once; the top ten hold 2% to 2.5%. The receptor's source is a woman aged 45-65 years who had recovered from COVID-19. Sequences were obtained from PBMCs or T cells enriched from blood (not recorded which). The chain links TRBV3-1 (or the pseudogene TRBV3-2) to TRBJ2-2; D perhaps matches TRBD1 (6 bases). CDR3 residues: CASSRGQTTGELFF. CDR3 nucleotides: TGTGCCAGCAGCCGAGGACAGACCACCGGGGAGCTGTTTTTT.